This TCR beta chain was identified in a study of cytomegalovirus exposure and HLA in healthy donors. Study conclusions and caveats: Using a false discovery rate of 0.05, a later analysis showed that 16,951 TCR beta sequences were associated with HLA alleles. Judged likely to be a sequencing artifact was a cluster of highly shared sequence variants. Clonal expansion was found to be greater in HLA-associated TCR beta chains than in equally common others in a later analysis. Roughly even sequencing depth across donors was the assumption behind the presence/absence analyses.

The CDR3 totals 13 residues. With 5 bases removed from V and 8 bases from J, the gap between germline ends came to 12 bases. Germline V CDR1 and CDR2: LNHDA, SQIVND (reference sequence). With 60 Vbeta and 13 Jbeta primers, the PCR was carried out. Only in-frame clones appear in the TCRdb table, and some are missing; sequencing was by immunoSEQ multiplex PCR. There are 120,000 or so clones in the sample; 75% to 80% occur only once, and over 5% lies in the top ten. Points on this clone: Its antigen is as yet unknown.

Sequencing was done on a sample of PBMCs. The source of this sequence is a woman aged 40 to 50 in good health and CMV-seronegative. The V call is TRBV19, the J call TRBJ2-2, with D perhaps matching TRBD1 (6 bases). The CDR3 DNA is TGTGCCAGTAGTGGAACAGGGTCGGGGGAGCTGTTTTTT. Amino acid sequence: CASSGTGSGELFF.